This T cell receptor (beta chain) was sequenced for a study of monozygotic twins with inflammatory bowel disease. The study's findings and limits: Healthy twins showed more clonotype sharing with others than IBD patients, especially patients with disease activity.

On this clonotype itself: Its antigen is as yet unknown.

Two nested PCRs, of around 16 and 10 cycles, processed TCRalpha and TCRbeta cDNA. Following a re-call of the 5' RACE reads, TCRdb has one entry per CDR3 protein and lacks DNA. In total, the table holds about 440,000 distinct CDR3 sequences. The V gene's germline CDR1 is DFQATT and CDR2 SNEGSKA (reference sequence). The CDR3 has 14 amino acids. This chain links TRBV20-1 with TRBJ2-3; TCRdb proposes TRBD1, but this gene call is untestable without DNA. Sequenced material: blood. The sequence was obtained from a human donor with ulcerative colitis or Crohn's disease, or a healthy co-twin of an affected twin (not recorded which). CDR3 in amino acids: CSALGRGATDTQYF.